The 16 T cell receptor beta chains listed next were all sequenced from one sample in a study of CD8+ T cells in alopecia areata. RNA extraction and reverse transcription yielded cDNA as sequencing template. The table came from immunoSEQ multiplex PCR; TCRdb's copy has only in-frame clones and leaves some out. The table lists 190,000 or so clones, more than 45% of them singletons. As to treatment: oral pan-JAK inhibitor, 5-10 mg twice daily. Sequenced here: CD4+ T cells sorted from blood, sampled at week 24, from a patient treated with tofacitinib. All receptors come from a human donor with alopecia areata.

This chain connects TRBV7-9 to TRBJ2-5, with D hard to call. Germline CDR1 and CDR2: SEHNR and FQNEAQ (reference sequence). V gave up 5 bases and J gave up 4 bases, with 14 bases separating them. The CDR3 spans 14 residues. The CDR3 reads CASSQTGPPETQYF. In DNA form, the CDR3 reads TGTGCCAGCAGCCAAACCGGGCCCCCAGAGACCCAGTACTTC.

The chain couples TRBV5-1 to TRBJ1-3; D might be TRBD1 (5 bases). Germline lookup yields CDR1 SGHRS and CDR2 YFSETQ. The V end was cut by 0 bases, the J end by 0 bases, with 13 bases between. This CDR3 is 17 amino acids long. CDR3 sequence reads: CASSLGVSTASGNTIYF. The CDR3 DNA follows: TGCGCCAGCAGCTTGGGTGTGTCGACAGCCTCTGGAAACACCATATATTTT.

The chain carries TRBV6-1 and TRBJ2-5; D is ambiguous. CDR1 and CDR2 (germline): MNHNS, SASEGT. The ends were cut back, 4 bases at V and 3 bases at J, with 18 bases in the middle. The CDR3 is 16 amino acids. Here the CDR3 DNA reads TGTGCCAGCAGTGCGGTCAGCCTTCGTACAAAAGAGACCCAGTACTTC. It specifies CASSAVSLRTKETQYF.

J is TRBJ2-5 and V is TRBV5-1, with 8 bases aligning to TRBD1. Germline V gene sequence: CDR1 SGHRS, CDR2 YFSETQ. The length of the CDR3 is 14 residues. With 4 bases clipped from V and 2 bases from J, the junction kept 4 bases outside the gene matches. Written as DNA, the CDR3 is TGCGCCAGCAGCCGTTGGGACAGGCAAGAGACCCAGTACTTC. Amino acids: CASSRWDRQETQYF.

This clone was counted only a few times. V is TRBV4-2 and J is TRBJ1-1; D not resolved. V was cut by 0 bases and J by 0 bases, with 5 bases left in between. This CDR3 region has 14 residues. Germline values: CDR1 LGHNA, CDR2 YNFKEQ. The CDR3 protein is CASSQDRVNTEAFF. CDR3 coding DNA: TGTGCCAGCAGCCAAGATCGGGTGAACACTGAAGCTTTCTTT.

This clone came up once. The V gene is TRBV7-2, the J gene TRBJ2-7, with TRBD2 identical over 10 bases. Germline CDR1 is SGHTA and CDR2 is FQGNSA. V shed 4 bases and J 6 bases; nucleotides not matched to a gene: 9. The CDR3 spans 15 residues. CDR3 sequence (DNA): TGTGCCAGCAGCTCCGAACTAGCGGGGTCGGGCGAGCAGTACTTC. Protein: CASSSELAGSGEQYF.

The V gene is TRBV2, the J gene TRBJ1-5; TRBD1 matches 8 bases. Per germline, CDR1 SNHLY and CDR2 FYNNEI. With V trimmed by 6 bases and J by 3 bases, 7 bases remained unmatched. This CDR3 is built from 15 residues. DNA for the CDR3: TGTGCCAGCAGGGGCCCAGGGGGCTACAATCAGCCCCAGCATTTT. It is translated as CASRGPGGYNQPQHF. Drawing the rest from reference TRBV2 and TRBJ1-5, the complete variable domain is EPEVTQTPSHQVTQMGQEVILRCVPISNHLYFYWYRQILGQKVEFLVSFYNNEISEKSEIFDDQFSVERPDGSNFTLKIRSTKLEDSAMYFCASRGPGGYNQPQHFGDGTRLSIL.

The CDR3: CASSHDSNQPQHF. CDR3 sequence (DNA): TGCGCCAGCTCACATGACAGCAATCAGCCCCAGCATTTT. The chain joins TRBV5-1 to TRBJ1-5, with D unresolved. This CDR3 region has 13 residues. The germline CDR1 and CDR2 sequences are SGHRS and YFSETQ. Trimming removed 7 bases at V and 1 base at J, with 9 bases between.

This clone was found a few times. V gene TRBV7-6 combines with J gene TRBJ1-5; D is perhaps TRBD1 (5 bases). V shed 1 base and J shed 1 base, with 11 bases lying between them. CDR1 and CDR2 (germline): SGHVS, FNYEAQ. The CDR3 consists of 16 residues. In DNA, the CDR3 is TGTGCCAGCAGCTTAGGTGGTGGGGGGAGCAATCAGCCCCAGCATTTT. Its translation is CASSLGGGGSNQPQHF. The whole variable domain, remainder taken from reference TRBV7-6 and TRBJ1-5, is GAGVSQSPRYKVTKRGQDVALRCDPISGHVSLYWYRQALGQGPEFLTYFNYEAQQDKSGLPNDRFSAERPEGSISTLTIQRTEQRDSAMYRCASSLGGGGSNQPQHFGDGTRLSIL.

To note about this clone: A read error may produce the germline difference seen at one junction end. The chain is built from TRBV29-1 and TRBJ1-2, with D hard to call. This CDR3 has 17 amino acids. Germline assignment: CDR1 SQVTM and CDR2 ANQGSEA. The CDR3 here is CSLDTRIGQEANYGYTF. Written as DNA, the CDR3 is TGCAGCCTTGATACACGCATCGGGCAGGAAGCTAACTATGGCTACACCTTC.

The rearrangement joins TRBV28 to TRBJ2-1; 9 bases agree with TRBD2. Losses at the gene ends were 5 bases for V and 9 bases for J; bases not matched to a gene: 8. The germline V gene encodes CDR1 MDHEN and CDR2 SYDVKM. The length of the CDR3 is 14 residues. CDR3 bases: TGTGCCAGCAGTCCGGGACTAGCTGGATTTGAGCAGTTCTTC. It translates to CASSPGLAGFEQFF.

V gene TRBV5-1 combines with J gene TRBJ2-7; 10 positions agree with TRBD2. The V gene end was trimmed by 5 bases and the J gene end by 1 base; junction bases not matched to a gene: 3. The germline gives CDR1 SGHRS, CDR2 YFSETQ. There are 14 residues in the CDR3. The CDR3 sequence is CASRRTSGSYEQYF. CDR3 in DNA: TGCGCCAGCAGGAGGACTAGCGGATCCTACGAGCAGTACTTC.

The chain carries TRBV7-2 and TRBJ2-7; no clear D. The germline V gene has CDR1 SGHTA and CDR2 FQGNSA. The CDR3 extends over 15 amino acids. V lost 2 bases and J 6 bases, leaving 17 bases between the germline ends. CDR3 sequence (DNA): TGTGCCAGCAGCTTACGAGCAGATCTAATGGGCGAGCAGTACTTC. It specifies CASSLRADLMGEQYF.

The chain is built from TRBV19 and TRBJ1-1, with D unresolved. Germline values: CDR1 LNHDA, CDR2 SQIVND (reference sequence). CDR3 size: 12 residues. The V and J ends lost 8 bases and 4 bases respectively, with 11 bases between them. The CDR3 DNA is TGTGCCAGTCGTCGAGGGATCACTGAAGCTTTCTTT. Translating it yields CASRRGITEAFF. Filled out from reference TRBV19 and TRBJ1-1, the complete variable domain reads DGGITQSPKYLFRKEGQNVTLSCEQNLNHDAMYWYRQDPGQGLRLIYYSQIVNDFQKGDIAEGYSVSREKKESFPLTVTSAQKNPTAFYLCASRRGITEAFFGQGTRLTVV.

The V and J genes are TRBV4-3 and TRBJ1-6; unclear D gene. CDR1 is LGHNA and CDR2 is YSLEER in the germline V gene. V lost 1 base to trimming and J lost 6 bases, with 1 base between them. The CDR3 extends over 12 amino acids. Here the CDR3 DNA reads TGCGCCAGCAGCCAAGCTAATTCACCCCTCCACTTT. As protein: CASSQANSPLHF.

The table lists this clone with a few counts. The rearrangement joins TRBV29-1 to TRBJ2-2; D may be TRBD2 (5 bases). This CDR3 contains 13 residues. The germline gives CDR1 SQVTM, CDR2 ANQGSEA. The V end was cut by 4 bases, the J end by 4 bases, with 10 bases between. CDR3: CSVGWTVTGELFF. As DNA, the CDR3 is TGCAGCGTTGGATGGACTGTCACCGGGGAGCTGTTTTTT.